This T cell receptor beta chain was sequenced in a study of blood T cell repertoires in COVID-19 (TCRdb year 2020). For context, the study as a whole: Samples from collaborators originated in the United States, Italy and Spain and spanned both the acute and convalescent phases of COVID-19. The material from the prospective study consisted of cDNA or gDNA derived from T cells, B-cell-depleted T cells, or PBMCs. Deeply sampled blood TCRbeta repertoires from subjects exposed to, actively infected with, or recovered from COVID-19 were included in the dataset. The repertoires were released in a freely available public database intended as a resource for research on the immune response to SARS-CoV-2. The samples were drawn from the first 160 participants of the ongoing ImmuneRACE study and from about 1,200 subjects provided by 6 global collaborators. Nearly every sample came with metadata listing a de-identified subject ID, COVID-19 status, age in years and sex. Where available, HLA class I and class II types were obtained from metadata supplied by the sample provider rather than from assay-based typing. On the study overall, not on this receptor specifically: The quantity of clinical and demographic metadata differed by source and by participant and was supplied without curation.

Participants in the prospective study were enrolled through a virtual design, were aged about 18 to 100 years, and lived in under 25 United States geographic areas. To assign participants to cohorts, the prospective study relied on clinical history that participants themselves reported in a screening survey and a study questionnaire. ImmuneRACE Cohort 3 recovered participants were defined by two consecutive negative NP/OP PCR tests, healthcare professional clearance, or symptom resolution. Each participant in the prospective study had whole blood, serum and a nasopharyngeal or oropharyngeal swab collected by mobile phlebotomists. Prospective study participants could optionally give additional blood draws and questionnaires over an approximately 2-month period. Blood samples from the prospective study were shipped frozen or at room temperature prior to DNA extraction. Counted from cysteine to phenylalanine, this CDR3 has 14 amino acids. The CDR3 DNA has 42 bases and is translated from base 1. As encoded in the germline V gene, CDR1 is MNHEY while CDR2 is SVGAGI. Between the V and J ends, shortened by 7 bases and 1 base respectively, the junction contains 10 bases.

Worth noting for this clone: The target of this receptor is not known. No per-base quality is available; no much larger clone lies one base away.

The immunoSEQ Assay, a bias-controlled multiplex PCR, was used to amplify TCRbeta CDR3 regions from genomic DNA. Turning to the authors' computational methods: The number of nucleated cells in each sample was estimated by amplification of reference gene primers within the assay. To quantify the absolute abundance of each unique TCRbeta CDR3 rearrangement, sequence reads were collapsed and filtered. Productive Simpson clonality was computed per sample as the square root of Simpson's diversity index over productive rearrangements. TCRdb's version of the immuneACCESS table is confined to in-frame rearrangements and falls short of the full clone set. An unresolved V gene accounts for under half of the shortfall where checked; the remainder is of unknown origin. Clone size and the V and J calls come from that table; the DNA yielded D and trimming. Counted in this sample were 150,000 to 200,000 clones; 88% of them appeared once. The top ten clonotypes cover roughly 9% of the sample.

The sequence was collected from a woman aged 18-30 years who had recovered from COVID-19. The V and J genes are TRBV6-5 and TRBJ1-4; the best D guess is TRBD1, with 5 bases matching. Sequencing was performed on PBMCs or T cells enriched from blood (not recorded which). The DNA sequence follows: TGTGCCAGCACAAACGGGGGAACTAATGAAAAACTGTTTTTT. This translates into CASTNGGTNEKLFF.